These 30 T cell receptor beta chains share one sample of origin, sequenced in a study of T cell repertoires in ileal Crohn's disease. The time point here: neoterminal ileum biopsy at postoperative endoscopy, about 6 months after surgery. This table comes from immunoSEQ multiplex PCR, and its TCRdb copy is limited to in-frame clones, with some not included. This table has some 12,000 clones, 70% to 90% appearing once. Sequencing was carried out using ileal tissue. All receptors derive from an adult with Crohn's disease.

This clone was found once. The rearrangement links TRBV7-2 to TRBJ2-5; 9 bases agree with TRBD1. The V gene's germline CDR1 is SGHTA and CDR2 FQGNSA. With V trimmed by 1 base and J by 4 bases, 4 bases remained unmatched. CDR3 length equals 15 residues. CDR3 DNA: TGTGCCAGCAGCTTAGGGACAGGGGTGTCAGAGACCCAGTACTTC. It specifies CASSLGTGVSETQYF.

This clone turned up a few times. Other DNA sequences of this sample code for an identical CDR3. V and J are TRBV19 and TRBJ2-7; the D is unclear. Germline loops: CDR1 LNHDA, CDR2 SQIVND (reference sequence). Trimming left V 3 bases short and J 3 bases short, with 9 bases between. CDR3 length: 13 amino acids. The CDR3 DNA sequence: TGTGCCAGTAGTATCAACAGAATCTACGAGCAGTACTTC. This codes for CASSINRIYEQYF.

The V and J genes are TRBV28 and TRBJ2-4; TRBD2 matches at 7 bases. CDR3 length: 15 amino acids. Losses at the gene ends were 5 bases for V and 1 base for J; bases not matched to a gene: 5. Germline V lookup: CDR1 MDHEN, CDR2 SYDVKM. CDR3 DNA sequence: TGTGCCAGCAGTCCCGGGGGGACGGCCAAAAACATTCAGTACTTC. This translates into CASSPGGTAKNIQYF.

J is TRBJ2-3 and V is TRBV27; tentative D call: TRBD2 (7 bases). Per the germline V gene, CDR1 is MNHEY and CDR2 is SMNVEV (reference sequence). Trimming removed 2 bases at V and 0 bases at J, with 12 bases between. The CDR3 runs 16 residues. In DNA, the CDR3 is TGTGCCAGCAGTTTACGGGGGGCGGGTAGCACAGATACGCAGTATTTT. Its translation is CASSLRGAGSTDTQYF.

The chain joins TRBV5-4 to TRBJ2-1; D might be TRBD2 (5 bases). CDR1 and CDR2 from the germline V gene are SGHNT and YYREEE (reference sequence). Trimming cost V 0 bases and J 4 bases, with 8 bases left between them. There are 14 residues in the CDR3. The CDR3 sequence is CASSLERLYNEQFF. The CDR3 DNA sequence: TGTGCCAGCAGCTTGGAGCGGCTGTACAATGAGCAGTTCTTC.

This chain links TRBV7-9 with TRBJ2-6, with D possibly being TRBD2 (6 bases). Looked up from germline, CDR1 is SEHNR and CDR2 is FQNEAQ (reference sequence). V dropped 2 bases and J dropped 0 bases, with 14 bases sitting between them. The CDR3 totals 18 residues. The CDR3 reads CASSLRGRRGSGANVLTF. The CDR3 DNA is TGTGCCAGCAGCTTACGTGGACGGCGGGGCTCTGGGGCCAACGTCCTGACTTTC.

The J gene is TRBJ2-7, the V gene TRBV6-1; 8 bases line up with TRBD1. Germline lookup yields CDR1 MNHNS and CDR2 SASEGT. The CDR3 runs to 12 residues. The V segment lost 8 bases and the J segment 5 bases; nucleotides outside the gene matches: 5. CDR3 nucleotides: TGTGCCAGCGGACAGGGCTGGAACGAGCAGTACTTC. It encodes CASGQGWNEQYF.

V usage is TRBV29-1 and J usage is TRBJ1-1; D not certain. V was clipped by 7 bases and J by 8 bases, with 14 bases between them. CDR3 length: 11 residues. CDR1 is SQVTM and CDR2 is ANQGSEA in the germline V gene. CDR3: CSAKPVGEAFF. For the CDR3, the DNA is TGCAGCGCCAAGCCAGTGGGCGAAGCTTTCTTT.

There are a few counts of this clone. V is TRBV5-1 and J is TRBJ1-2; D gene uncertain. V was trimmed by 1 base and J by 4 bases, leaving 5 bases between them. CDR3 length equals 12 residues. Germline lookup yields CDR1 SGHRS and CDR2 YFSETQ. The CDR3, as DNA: TGCGCCAGCAGCTTGTACAGCTATGGCTACACCTTC. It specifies CASSLYSYGYTF.

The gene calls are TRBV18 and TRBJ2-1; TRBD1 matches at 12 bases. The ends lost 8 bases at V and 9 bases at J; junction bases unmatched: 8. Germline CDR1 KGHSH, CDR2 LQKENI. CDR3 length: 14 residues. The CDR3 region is CASLRDRGQGEQFF. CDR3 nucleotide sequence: TGTGCCAGCCTCCGGGACAGGGGGCAGGGTGAGCAGTTCTTC.

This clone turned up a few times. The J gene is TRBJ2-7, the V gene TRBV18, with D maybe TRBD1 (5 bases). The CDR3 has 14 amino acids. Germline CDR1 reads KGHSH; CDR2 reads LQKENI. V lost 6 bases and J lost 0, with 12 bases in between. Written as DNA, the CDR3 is TGTGCCAGCTCTGTGGACACCTCCTCCTACGAGCAGTACTTC. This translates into CASSVDTSSYEQYF.

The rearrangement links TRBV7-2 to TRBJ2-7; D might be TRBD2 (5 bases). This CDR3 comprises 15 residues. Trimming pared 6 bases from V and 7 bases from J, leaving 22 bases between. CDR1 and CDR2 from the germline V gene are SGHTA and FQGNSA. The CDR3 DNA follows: TGTGCCAGCAGTTGGGCCGTAGGACCGAGGGAGGAGCAGTACTTC. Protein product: CASSWAVGPREEQYF.

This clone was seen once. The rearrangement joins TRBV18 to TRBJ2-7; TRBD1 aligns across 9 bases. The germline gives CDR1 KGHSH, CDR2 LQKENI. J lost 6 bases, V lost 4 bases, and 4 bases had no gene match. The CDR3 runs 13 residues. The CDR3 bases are TGTGCCAGCTCACTACGACAGGGGGGCGAGCAGTACTTC. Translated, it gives CASSLRQGGEQYF. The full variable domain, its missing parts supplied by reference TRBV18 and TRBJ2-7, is NAGVMQNPRHLVRRRGQEARLRCSPMKGHSHVYWYRQLPEEGLKFMVYLQKENIIDESGMPKERFSAEFPKEGPSILRIQQVVRGDSAAYFCASSLRQGGEQYFGPGTRLTVT.

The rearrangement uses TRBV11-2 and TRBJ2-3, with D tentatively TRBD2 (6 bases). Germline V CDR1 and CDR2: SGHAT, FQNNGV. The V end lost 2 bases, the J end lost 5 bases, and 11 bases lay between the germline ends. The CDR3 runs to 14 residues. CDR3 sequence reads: CASSLTGRGDTQYF. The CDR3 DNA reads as TGTGCCAGCAGCTTAACCGGGAGAGGAGATACGCAGTATTTT.

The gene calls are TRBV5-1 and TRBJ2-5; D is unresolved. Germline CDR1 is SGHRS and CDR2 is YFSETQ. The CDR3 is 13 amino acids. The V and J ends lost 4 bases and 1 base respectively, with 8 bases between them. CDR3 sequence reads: CASSNEVQETQYF. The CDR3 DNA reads TGCGCCAGCAGCAACGAGGTCCAAGAGACCCAGTACTTC.

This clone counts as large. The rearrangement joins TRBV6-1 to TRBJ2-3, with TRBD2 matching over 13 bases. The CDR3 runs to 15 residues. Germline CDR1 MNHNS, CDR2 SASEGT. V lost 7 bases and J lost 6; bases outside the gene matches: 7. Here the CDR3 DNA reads TGTGCCAGCATGGGACTAGCGGGGTCTAAGGATACGCAGTATTTT. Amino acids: CASMGLAGSKDTQYF.

The CDR3 region is CASSSPGQGTNQPQHF. CDR3 coding DNA: TGTGCCAGCAGTTCTCCGGGACAGGGGACCAATCAGCCCCAGCATTTT. The chain combines TRBV27 with TRBJ1-5; 10 bases line up with TRBD1. Per the germline V gene, CDR1 is MNHEY and CDR2 is SMNVEV (reference sequence). The V and J ends lost 4 bases and 3 bases, in that order; junction bases with no gene match: 6. The length of the CDR3 is 16 residues.

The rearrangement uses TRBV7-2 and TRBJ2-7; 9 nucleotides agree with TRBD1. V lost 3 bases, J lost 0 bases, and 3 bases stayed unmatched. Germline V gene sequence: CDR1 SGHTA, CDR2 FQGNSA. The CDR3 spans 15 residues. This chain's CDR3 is CASSLGQGLSYEQYF. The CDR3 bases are TGTGCCAGCAGCTTGGGACAGGGTCTCTCCTACGAGCAGTACTTC.

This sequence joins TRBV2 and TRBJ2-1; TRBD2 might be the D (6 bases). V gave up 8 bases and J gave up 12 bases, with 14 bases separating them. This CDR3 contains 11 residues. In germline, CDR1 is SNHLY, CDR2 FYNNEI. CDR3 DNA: TGTGCCAGCCGACTGACTAGACCGCAGTTCTTC. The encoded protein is CASRLTRPQFF.

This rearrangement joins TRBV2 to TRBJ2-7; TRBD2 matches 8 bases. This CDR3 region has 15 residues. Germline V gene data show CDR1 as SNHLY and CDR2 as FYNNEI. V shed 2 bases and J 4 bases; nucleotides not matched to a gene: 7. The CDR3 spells CASSELGGRRYEQYF. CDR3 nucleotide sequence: TGTGCCAGCAGTGAATTAGGCGGGAGGAGGTACGAGCAGTACTTC.

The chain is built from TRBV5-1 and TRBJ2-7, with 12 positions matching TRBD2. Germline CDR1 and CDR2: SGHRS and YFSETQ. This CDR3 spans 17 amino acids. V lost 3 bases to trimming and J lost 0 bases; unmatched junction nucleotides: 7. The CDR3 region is CASSSRTSGASSYEQYF. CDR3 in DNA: TGCGCCAGCAGCTCCAGGACTAGCGGGGCCAGCTCCTACGAGCAGTACTTC. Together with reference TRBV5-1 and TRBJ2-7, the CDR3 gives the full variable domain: KAGVTQTPRYLIKTRGQQVTLSCSPISGHRSVSWYQQTPGQGLQFLFEYFSETQRNKGNFPGRFSGRQFSNSRSEMNVSTLELGDSALYLCASSSRTSGASSYEQYFGPGTRLTVT.

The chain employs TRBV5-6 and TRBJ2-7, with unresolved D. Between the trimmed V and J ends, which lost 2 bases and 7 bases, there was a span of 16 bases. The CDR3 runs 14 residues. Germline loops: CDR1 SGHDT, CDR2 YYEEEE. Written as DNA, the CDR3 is TGTGCCAGCAGCTTAGGTTCAGGCTACTGGGAGCAGTACTTC. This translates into CASSLGSGYWEQYF. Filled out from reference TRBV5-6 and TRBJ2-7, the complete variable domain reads DAGVTQSPTHLIKTRGQQVTLRCSPKSGHDTVSWYQQALGQGPQFIFQYYEEEERQRGNFPDRFSGHQFPNYSSELNVNALLLGDSALYLCASSLGSGYWEQYFGPGTRLTVT.

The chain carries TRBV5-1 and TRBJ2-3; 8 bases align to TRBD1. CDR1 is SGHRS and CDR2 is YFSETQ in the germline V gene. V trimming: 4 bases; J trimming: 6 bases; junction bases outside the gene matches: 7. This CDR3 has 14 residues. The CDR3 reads CASSIQGAEDTQYF. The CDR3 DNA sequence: TGCGCCAGCAGCATCCAGGGGGCAGAGGATACGCAGTATTTT.

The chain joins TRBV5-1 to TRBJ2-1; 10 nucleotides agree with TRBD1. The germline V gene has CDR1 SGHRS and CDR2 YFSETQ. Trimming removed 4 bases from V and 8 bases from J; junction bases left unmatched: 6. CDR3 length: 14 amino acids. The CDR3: CASSPGTGVHEQFF. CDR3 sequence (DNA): TGCGCCAGCAGCCCCGGGACAGGGGTTCATGAGCAGTTCTTC.

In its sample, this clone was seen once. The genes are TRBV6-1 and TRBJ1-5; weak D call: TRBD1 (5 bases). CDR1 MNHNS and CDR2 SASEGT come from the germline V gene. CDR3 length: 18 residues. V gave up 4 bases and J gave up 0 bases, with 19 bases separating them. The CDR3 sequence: CASSGTPGSLSSNQPQHF. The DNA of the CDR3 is TGTGCCAGCAGTGGGACGCCAGGGTCCCTTAGTAGCAATCAGCCCCAGCATTTT.

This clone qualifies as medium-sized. DNA for the CDR3: TGTGCCAGCGGTCCCCAATCGGGCAATCAGCCCCAGCATTTT. Translation gives CASGPQSGNQPQHF. V and J are TRBV6-4 and TRBJ1-5; D is ambiguous. Germline-derived CDR1 and CDR2 are MRHNA and SNTAGT. Trimming removed 8 bases from V and 2 bases from J, with 13 bases in between. This CDR3 is built from 14 residues.

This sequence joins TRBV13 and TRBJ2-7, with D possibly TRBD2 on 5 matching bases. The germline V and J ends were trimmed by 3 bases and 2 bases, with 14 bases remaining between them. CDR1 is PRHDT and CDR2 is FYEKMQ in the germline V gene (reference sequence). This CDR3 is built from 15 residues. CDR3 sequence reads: CASSFGGDTTYEQYF. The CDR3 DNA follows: TGTGCCAGCAGCTTCGGAGGAGACACCACCTACGAGCAGTACTTC.

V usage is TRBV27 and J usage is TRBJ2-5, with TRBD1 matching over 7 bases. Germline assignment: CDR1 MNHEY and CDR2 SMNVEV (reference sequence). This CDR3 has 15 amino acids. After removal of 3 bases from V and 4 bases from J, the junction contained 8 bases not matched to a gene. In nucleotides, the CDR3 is TGTGCCAGCAGTTTGTTCCCACAGGGGCGAGAGACCCAGTACTTC. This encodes CASSLFPQGRETQYF.

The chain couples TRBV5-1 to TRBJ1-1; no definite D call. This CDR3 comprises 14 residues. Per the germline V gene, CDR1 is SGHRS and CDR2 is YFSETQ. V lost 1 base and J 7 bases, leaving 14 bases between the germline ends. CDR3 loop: CASSLTEVKSEAFF. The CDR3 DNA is TGCGCCAGCAGCTTGACGGAGGTGAAGAGTGAAGCTTTCTTT. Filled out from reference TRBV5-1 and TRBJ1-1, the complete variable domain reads KAGVTQTPRYLIKTRGQQVTLSCSPISGHRSVSWYQQTPGQGLQFLFEYFSETQRNKGNFPGRFSGRQFSNSRSEMNVSTLELGDSALYLCASSLTEVKSEAFFGQGTRLTVV.

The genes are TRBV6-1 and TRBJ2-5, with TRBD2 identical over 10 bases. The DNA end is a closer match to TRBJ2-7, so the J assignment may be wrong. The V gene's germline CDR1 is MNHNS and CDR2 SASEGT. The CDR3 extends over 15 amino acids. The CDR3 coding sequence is TGTGCCAGCAGTCCATCAGCGGGAGGGCCAACCGAGCAGTACTTC. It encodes CASSPSAGGPTEQYF.